One TCR beta chain is described in this entry. Its matching antigen is unknown. The CDR3 is 15 amino acids. V was clipped by 3 bases and J by 0 bases, with 11 bases between them. CDR1 and CDR2 from the germline V gene are SGHDT and YYEEEE. Some second doses came at about 4 weeks and others at about 12 weeks; these were pooled. These data belong to a study of T cell responses to AZD1222 COVID-19 vaccine. General study points: Of the AZD1222 recipients, only five or six were seropositive at baseline.

Clones were sequenced by immunoSEQ multiplex PCR, and TCRdb holds only the in-frame ones, with some missing. The sample has 250,000 to 300,000 clones, approximately 94% seen once. The starting material was peripheral blood, obtained 28 days after the second AZD1222 dose. The sequence was collected from an adult who received the AZD1222 COVID-19 vaccine. The genes are TRBV5-6 and TRBJ2-3, with D possibly matching TRBD2 (5 bases). CDR3 coding DNA: TGTGCCAGCAGCTCCACCTGGAGGAGCACAGATACGCAGTATTTT. This codes for CASSSTWRSTDTQYF.